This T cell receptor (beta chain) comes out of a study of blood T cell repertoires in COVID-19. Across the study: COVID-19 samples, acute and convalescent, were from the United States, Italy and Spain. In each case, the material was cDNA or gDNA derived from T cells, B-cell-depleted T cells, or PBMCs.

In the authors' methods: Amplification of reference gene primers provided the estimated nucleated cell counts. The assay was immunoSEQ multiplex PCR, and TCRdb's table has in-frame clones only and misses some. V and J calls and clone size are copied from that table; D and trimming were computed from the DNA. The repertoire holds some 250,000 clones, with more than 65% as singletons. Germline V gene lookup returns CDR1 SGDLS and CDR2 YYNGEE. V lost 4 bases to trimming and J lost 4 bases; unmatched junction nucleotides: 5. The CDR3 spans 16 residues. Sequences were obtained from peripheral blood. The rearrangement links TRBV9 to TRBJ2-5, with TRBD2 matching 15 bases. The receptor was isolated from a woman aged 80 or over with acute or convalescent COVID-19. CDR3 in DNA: TGTGCCAGCAGCCCCCGGACTAGCGGGGGGGTAGAGACCCAGTACTTC. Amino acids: CASSPRTSGGVETQYF.